The 23 T cell receptor beta chains reported below all come from one sample, sequenced in a study of shared clonotypes between healthy human individuals. The naive CD8 fraction comprised CD45RO-negative cells positively selected for CCR7 and excluded terminally differentiated effector memory CD45RA+ cells. Measured with immunoSEQ multiplex PCR; TCRdb has only the in-frame clones, and not every one. The sample consists of 1.5 million to 2.5 million clones, approximately 94% of them appearing once. The sequenced material came from naive CD8+ T cells sorted from blood. The receptors shown here come from a man aged 18 to 30 in good health.

The chain is built from TRBV15 and TRBJ2-7; 7 bases match TRBD1. J lost 3 bases, V lost 3 bases, and 5 bases had no gene match. In germline, CDR1 is LNHNV, CDR2 YYDKDF (reference sequence). The CDR3 is 14 amino acids. The CDR3 is CATSSRDSHYEQYF. The CDR3 nucleotides read TGTGCCACCAGCAGCCGGGACAGCCACTACGAGCAGTACTTC.

The chain carries TRBV7-2 and TRBJ1-1; D not certain. This CDR3 contains 16 residues. Germline CDR1 reads SGHTA; CDR2 reads FQGNSA. Deletions cut 5 bases from V and 0 bases from J, with 16 bases between. The CDR3 nucleotides read TGTGCCAGCAGCACACTACTAGACCCCATGAACACTGAAGCTTTCTTT. The encoded protein is CASSTLLDPMNTEAFF.

The gene calls are TRBV7-9 and TRBJ1-1; no definite D call. Germline V gene data show CDR1 as SEHNR and CDR2 as FQNEAQ (reference sequence). The CDR3 spans 12 residues. V lost 5 bases, J lost 5 bases, and 9 bases lay in between. The CDR3 reads CASSRMPTEAFF. The DNA of the CDR3 is TGTGCCAGCAGCCGAATGCCAACTGAAGCTTTCTTT.

This chain joins TRBV5-6 and TRBJ2-7, with a tentative D call TRBD2 (5 bases). CDR3 length: 14 residues. V lost 1 base to trimming and J lost 3 bases, with 11 bases between them. The germline V gene encodes CDR1 SGHDT and CDR2 YYEEEE. Here the CDR3 reads CASSLRGSFYEQYF. The CDR3 nucleotides read TGTGCCAGCAGCTTGAGAGGGAGTTTCTACGAGCAGTACTTC.

This sequence joins TRBV7-9 and TRBJ2-5; TRBD1 is a possible D gene (6 bases). This CDR3 is 14 amino acids long. Germline V lookup: CDR1 SEHNR, CDR2 FQNEAQ (reference sequence). Deletions cut 8 bases from V and 0 bases from J, with 13 bases between. DNA for the CDR3: TGTGCCAGCGACGCGGACAGCAACCAAGAGACCCAGTACTTC. This codes for CASDADSNQETQYF. The full variable domain, in which reference TRBV7-9 and TRBJ2-5 provide the parts outside the CDR3, is DTGVSQNPRHKITKRGQNVTFRCDPISEHNRLYWYRQTLGQGPEFLTYFQNEAQLEKSRLLSDRFSAERPKGSFSTLEIQRTEQGDSAMYLCASDADSNQETQYFGPGTRLLVL.

The rearrangement uses TRBV13 and TRBJ2-4; the D gene is possibly TRBD2 (5 bases). V lost 7 bases and J lost 3, with 10 bases in between. The CDR3 totals 13 residues. In germline, CDR1 is PRHDT, CDR2 FYEKMQ (reference sequence). The chain's CDR3 is CASTPGDKNIQYF. The CDR3 coding sequence is TGTGCCAGCACCCCCGGGGACAAAAACATTCAGTACTTC.

V gene TRBV4-3 combines with J gene TRBJ2-7, with 10 bases identical to TRBD2. V lost 0 bases and J lost 2; bases outside the gene matches: 4. Germline V gene sequence: CDR1 LGHNA, CDR2 YSLEER. This CDR3 region has 16 residues. The CDR3 sequence: CASSQDGLAETYEQYF. CDR3 DNA sequence: TGCGCCAGCAGCCAAGATGGACTAGCGGAGACCTACGAGCAGTACTTC.

This clone showed up just once. The chain recombines TRBV2 with TRBJ2-2; possible D gene TRBD1, 5 bases. The CDR3 is 14 residues long. V lost 5 bases and J lost 4, with 11 bases in between. The germline CDR1 and CDR2 sequences are SNHLY and FYNNEI. The DNA of the CDR3 is TGTGCCAGCAGTTTAGGACACTTCACCGGGGAGCTGTTTTTT. Amino acid sequence: CASSLGHFTGELFF.

The chain recombines TRBV27 with TRBJ2-7; 10 positions agree with TRBD1. The CDR3 is 16 amino acids. V lost 0 bases and J lost 6; bases outside the gene matches: 8. Per germline, CDR1 MNHEY and CDR2 SMNVEV (reference sequence). The CDR3 sequence: CASSLSYTTGGGEQYF. CDR3 DNA: TGTGCCAGCAGTTTATCCTACACGACAGGGGGCGGCGAGCAGTACTTC.

The chain joins TRBV28 to TRBJ2-5; tentative D call: TRBD2 (6 bases). This CDR3 region has 14 residues. Trimming stripped 3 bases from V and 2 bases from J, with 10 bases between. The germline V gene encodes CDR1 MDHEN and CDR2 SYDVKM. CDR3 in amino acids: CASSFPGLQETQYF. For the CDR3, the DNA is TGTGCCAGCAGTTTCCCGGGACTTCAAGAGACCCAGTACTTC.

This chain links TRBV5-6 with TRBJ2-2; D gene uncertain. The CDR3 loop spans 12 amino acids. The germline V gene encodes CDR1 SGHDT and CDR2 YYEEEE. V was cut by 4 bases and J by 7 bases, with 8 bases left in between. CDR3 in DNA: TGTGCCAGCAGCCCAGGCAGCGGGGAGCTGTTTTTT. This sequence encodes CASSPGSGELFF.

The chain recombines TRBV9 with TRBJ2-7; no definite D call. With 0 bases removed from V and 1 base from J, the gap between germline ends came to 8 bases. The germline CDR1 and CDR2 sequences are SGDLS and YYNGEE. There are 14 residues in the CDR3. In DNA form, the CDR3 reads TGTGCCAGCAGCGTAGAGCCGGATTCCTACGAGCAGTACTTC. This codes for CASSVEPDSYEQYF.

This sequence joins TRBV5-4 and TRBJ1-1, with unresolved D. In germline, CDR1 is SGHNT, CDR2 YYREEE (reference sequence). Trimming pared 4 bases from V and 4 bases from J, leaving 11 bases between. The CDR3 has 13 amino acids. CDR3 bases: TGTGCCAGCAGCCTCATCGAAGGCACTGAAGCTTTCTTT. Its protein is CASSLIEGTEAFF.

The chain combines TRBV6-5 with TRBJ2-1; 9 bases agree with TRBD2. Trimming cost V 0 bases and J 4 bases; bases outside gene matches: 4. The germline CDR1 and CDR2 sequences are MNHEY and SVGAGI. The length of the CDR3 is 16 residues. CDR3 nucleotides: TGTGCCAGCAGTTACTCGACGGGACTAGCTTACAATGAGCAGTTCTTC. Translated, it gives CASSYSTGLAYNEQFF.

The CDR3 nucleotides read TGTGCCAGCAAGGCCGACACCCTTAGCACAGATACGCAGTATTTT. Translation: CASKADTLSTDTQYF. The V call is TRBV6-5, the J call TRBJ2-3; D ambiguous. CDR1 MNHEY and CDR2 SVGAGI come from the germline V gene. The V and J ends lost 7 bases and 0 bases respectively, with 14 bases between them. This CDR3 region has 15 residues.

V gene TRBV7-6 combines with J gene TRBJ2-1; 14 positions agree with TRBD2. This CDR3 region has 19 residues. Per germline, CDR1 SGHVS and CDR2 FNYEAQ. V was pared by 4 bases and J by 2 bases, with 10 bases of the junction left unmatched. The CDR3 protein is CASSSRLAGGPNPYNEQFF. The CDR3 DNA reads TGTGCCAGCAGCTCCCGACTAGCGGGAGGGCCGAATCCCTACAATGAGCAGTTCTTC.

The chain recombines TRBV12-5 with TRBJ2-1, with TRBD1 matching 10 bases. The CDR3 has 15 residues. Per germline, CDR1 LGHNT and CDR2 FRNRAP. The V segment lost 7 bases and the J segment 3 bases; nucleotides outside the gene matches: 6. The CDR3 DNA reads TGTGCTAGTGTTCTCCGGGACAGGGGCTACAATGAGCAGTTCTTC. Its protein product is CASVLRDRGYNEQFF. Full variable domain (outside the CDR3, taken from reference TRBV12-5 and TRBJ2-1): DARVTQTPRHKVTEMGQEVTMRCQPILGHNTVFWYRQTMMQGLELLAYFRNRAPLDDSGMPKDRFSAEMPDATLATLKIQPSEPRDSAVYFCASVLRDRGYNEQFFGPGTRLTVL.

This clone was counted once. V is TRBV7-6 and J is TRBJ1-1; tentatively, D is TRBD1 (5 bases). Germline CDR1 reads SGHVS; CDR2 reads FNYEAQ. V was clipped by 2 bases and J by 1 base, with 8 bases between them. There are 14 residues in the CDR3. The CDR3 loop is CASSLMGQNTEAFF. The CDR3 DNA follows: TGTGCCAGCAGCTTAATGGGGCAGAACACTGAAGCTTTCTTT.

About this clone: The same CDR3 can be traced to other DNA sequences in this sample. This chain links TRBV4-1 with TRBJ1-2; D may be TRBD1 (5 bases). V was clipped by 1 base and J by 2 bases, with 11 bases between them. Germline CDR1 is MGHRA and CDR2 is YSYEKL. CDR3 length: 15 amino acids. In nucleotides, the CDR3 is TGCGCCAGCAGCCAAGGGGGGACGGCGAACTATGGCTACACCTTC. As protein: CASSQGGTANYGYTF.

The V gene is TRBV7-9, the J gene TRBJ2-1; D unresolved. Germline V gene data show CDR1 as SEHNR and CDR2 as FQNEAQ (reference sequence). Trimming pared 4 bases from V and 6 bases from J, leaving 16 bases between. The CDR3 consists of 15 residues. The CDR3 region is CASSSVSHQFNEQFF. DNA for the CDR3: TGTGCCAGCAGCTCCGTGAGTCACCAGTTCAATGAGCAGTTCTTC.

The rearrangement joins TRBV4-2 to TRBJ2-7; 11 nucleotides match TRBD2. CDR1 LGHNA and CDR2 YNFKEQ come from the germline V gene. The CDR3 runs 16 residues. With V trimmed by 1 base and J by 0 bases, 2 bases remained unmatched. Here the CDR3 DNA reads TGTGCCAGCAGCCAAGCGGGACTAGCGGCCTCCTACGAGCAGTACTTC. Amino acids: CASSQAGLAASYEQYF.

This clone was observed once. The chain has TRBV6-5 and TRBJ2-2, with TRBD1 as a possible D gene (6 bases). Per the germline V gene, CDR1 is MNHEY and CDR2 is SVGAGI. CDR3 length: 15 amino acids. V lost 6 bases to trimming and J lost 4 bases, with 15 bases between them. CDR3 loop: CASSQFTGSTGELFF. For the CDR3, the DNA is TGTGCCAGCAGCCAATTCACAGGGTCCACCGGGGAGCTGTTTTTT.

About this clone: Germline and junction disagree at one end, which may indicate a read error. V usage is TRBV28 and J usage is TRBJ1-1, with TRBD1 as a possible D gene (5 bases). In germline, CDR1 is MDHEN, CDR2 SYDVKM. The CDR3 has 13 amino acids. The CDR3 DNA follows: TGTGCCAGCATTTTAAGGGGAACGAATGAAGCTTTCTTT. Translated: CASILRGTNEAFF.